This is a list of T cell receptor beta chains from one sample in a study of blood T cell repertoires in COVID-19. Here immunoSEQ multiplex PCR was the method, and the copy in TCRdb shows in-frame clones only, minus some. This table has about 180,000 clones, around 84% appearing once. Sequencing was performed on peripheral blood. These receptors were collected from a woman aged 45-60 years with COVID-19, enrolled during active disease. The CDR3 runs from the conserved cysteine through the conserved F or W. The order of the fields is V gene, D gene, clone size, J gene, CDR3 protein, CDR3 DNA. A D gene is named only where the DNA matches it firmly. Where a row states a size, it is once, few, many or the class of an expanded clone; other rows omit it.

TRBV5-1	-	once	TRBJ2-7	CASSSFSTSSYEQYF	TGCGCCAGCAGTTCCTTTTCCACTAGCTCCTACGAGCAGTACTTC
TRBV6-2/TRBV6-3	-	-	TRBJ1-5	CASSPSFGGGQPQHF	TGTGCCAGCAGCCCATCCTTTGGGGGGGGTCAGCCCCAGCATTTT
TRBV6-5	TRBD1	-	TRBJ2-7	CASRTGVSSYEQYF	TGTGCCAGCAGGACAGGGGTAAGCTCCTACGAGCAGTACTTC
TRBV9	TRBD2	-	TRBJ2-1	CASSVVPQRGNEQFF	TGTGCCAGCAGCGTAGTCCCCCAGCGGGGCAATGAGCAGTTCTTC
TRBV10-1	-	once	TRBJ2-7	CASSGTFSSYEQYF	TGCGCCAGCAGTGGAACTTTCTCTTCCTACGAGCAGTACTTC
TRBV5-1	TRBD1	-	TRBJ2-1	CASSPDRLYNEQFF	TGCGCCAGCAGCCCGGACAGGTTATACAATGAGCAGTTCTTC
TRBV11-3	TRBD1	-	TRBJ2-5	CASSGTAQETQYF	TGTGCCAGCAGCGGGACAGCACAAGAGACCCAGTACTTC
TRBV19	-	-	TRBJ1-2	CASSIEGRGNYGYTF	TGTGCCAGTAGTATAGAAGGGCGAGGGAACTATGGCTACACCTTC
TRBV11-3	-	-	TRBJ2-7	CASSLDPKYEQYF	TGTGCCAGCAGCTTAGACCCTAAGTACGAGCAGTACTTC
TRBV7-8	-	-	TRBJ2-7	CASSGEKQGGSYEQYF	TGTGCCAGCAGCGGTGAGAAGCAGGGGGGCTCCTACGAGCAGTACTTC
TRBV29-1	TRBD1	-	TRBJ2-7	CSIPGQGTYEQYF	TGCAGCATACCGGGACAGGGAACCTACGAGCAGTACTTC
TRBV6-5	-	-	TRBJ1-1	CASRLKGEGLGEAFF	TGTGCCAGCAGACTAAAGGGGGAAGGTCTCGGTGAAGCTTTCTTT
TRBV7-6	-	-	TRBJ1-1	CASSLVGKGTYDEAFF	TGTGCCAGCAGCTTAGTTGGAAAGGGGACTTATGATGAAGCTTTCTTT
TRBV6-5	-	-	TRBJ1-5	CASSYSSRFQPQHF	TGTGCCAGCAGTTACTCGTCCCGGTTTCAGCCCCAGCATTTT
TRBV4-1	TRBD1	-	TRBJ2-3	CASSQTPDRASDTQYF	TGCGCCAGCAGCCAAACGCCGGACAGGGCATCAGATACGCAGTATTTT
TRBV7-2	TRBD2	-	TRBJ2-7	CASSPHRTSGAHEQYF	TGTGCCAGCAGCCCCCACCGGACTAGCGGCGCCCACGAGCAGTACTTC